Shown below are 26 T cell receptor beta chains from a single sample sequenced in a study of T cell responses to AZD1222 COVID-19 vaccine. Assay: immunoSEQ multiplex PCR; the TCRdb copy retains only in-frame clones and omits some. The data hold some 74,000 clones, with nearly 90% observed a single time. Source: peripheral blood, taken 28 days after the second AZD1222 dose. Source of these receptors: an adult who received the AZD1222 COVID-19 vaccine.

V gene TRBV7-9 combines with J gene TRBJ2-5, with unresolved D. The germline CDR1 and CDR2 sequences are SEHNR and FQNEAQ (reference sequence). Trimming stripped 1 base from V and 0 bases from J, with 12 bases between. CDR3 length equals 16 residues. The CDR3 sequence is CASSLGADVYQETQYF. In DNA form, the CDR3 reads TGTGCCAGCAGCTTAGGGGCGGATGTGTACCAAGAGACCCAGTACTTC. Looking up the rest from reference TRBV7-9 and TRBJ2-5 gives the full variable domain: DTGVSQNPRHKITKRGQNVTFRCDPISEHNRLYWYRQTLGQGPEFLTYFQNEAQLEKSRLLSDRFSAERPKGSFSTLEIQRTEQGDSAMYLCASSLGADVYQETQYFGPGTRLLVL.

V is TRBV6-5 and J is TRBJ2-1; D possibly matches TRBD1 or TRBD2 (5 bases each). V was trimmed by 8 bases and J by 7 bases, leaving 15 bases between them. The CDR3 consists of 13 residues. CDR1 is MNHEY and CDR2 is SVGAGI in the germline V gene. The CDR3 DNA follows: TGTGCCAGCTCGGGACCTCACCGGAATGAGCAGTTCTTC. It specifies CASSGPHRNEQFF.

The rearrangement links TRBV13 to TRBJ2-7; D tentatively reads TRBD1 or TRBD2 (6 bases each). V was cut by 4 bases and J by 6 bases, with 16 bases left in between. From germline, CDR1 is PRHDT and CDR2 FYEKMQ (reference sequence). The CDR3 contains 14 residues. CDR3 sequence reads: CASSWGLRGVEQYF. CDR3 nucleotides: TGTGCCAGCAGCTGGGGCCTGAGGGGGGTCGAGCAGTACTTC.

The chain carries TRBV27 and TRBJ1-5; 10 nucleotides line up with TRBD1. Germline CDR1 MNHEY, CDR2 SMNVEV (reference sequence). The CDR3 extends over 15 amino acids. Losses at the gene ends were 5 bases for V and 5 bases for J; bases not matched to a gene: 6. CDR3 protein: CASSTLGTGDQPQHF. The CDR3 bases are TGTGCCAGCAGTACCCTCGGGACAGGGGATCAGCCCCAGCATTTT.

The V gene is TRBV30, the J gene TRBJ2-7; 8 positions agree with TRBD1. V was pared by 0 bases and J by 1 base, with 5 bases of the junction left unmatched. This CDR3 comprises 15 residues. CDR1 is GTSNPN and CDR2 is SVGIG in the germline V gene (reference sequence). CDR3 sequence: CAWSVQGVRSYEQYF. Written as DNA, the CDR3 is TGTGCCTGGAGTGTACAGGGGGTTAGGTCCTACGAGCAGTACTTC.

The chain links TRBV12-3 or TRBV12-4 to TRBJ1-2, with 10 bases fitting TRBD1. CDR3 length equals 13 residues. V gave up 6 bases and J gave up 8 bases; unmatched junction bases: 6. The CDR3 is CASSQRDRGGYTF. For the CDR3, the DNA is TGTGCCAGCAGCCAAAGGGACAGGGGCGGCTACACCTTC.

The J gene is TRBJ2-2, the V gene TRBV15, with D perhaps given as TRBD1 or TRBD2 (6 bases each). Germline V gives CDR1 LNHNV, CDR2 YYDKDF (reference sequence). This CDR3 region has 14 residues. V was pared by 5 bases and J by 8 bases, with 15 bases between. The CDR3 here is CATSLIRGVGELFF. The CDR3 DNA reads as TGTGCCACCAGCTTGATTAGGGGGGTTGGGGAGCTGTTTTTT.

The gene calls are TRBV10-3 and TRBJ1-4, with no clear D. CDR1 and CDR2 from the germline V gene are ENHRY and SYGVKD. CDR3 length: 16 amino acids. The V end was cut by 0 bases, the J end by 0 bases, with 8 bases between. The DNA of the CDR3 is TGTGCCATCAGTGAGTCTCAGGATGCAACTAATGAAAAACTGTTTTTT. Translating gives CAISESQDATNEKLFF.

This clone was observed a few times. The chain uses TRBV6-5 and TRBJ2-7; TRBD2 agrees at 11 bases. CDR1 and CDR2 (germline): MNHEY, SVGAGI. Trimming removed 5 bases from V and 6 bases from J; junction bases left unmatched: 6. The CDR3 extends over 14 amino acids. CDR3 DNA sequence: TGTGCCAGCAGTAAACTAGCGGGAGTGGGCGAGCAGTACTTC. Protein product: CASSKLAGVGEQYF.

The CDR3 coding sequence is TGTGCCAGCAGCCAAGATGGGCGACAGGGGCACGAGCAGTACTTC. It is translated as CASSQDGRQGHEQYF. The V gene is TRBV3-1 (or the pseudogene TRBV3-2), the J gene TRBJ2-7, with 8 nucleotides matching TRBD1. CDR1 LGHDT and CDR2 YNNKEL come from the germline V gene (reference sequence). The CDR3 covers 15 residues. Trimming at V came to 0 bases and at J to 5 bases, leaving 6 bases not matched to a gene.

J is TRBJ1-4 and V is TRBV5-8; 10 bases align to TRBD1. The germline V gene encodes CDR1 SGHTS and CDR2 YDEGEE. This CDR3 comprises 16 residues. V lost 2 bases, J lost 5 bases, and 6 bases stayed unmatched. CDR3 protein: CASSFHPGQGNEKLFF. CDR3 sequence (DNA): TGTGCCAGCAGCTTTCATCCGGGACAGGGGAATGAAAAACTGTTTTTT.

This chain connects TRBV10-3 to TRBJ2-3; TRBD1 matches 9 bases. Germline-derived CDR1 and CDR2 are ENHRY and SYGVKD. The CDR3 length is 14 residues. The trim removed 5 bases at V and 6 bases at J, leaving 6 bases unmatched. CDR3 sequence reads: CAISRDRDMDTQYF. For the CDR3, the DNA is TGTGCCATCAGTCGGGACAGGGATATGGATACGCAGTATTTT.

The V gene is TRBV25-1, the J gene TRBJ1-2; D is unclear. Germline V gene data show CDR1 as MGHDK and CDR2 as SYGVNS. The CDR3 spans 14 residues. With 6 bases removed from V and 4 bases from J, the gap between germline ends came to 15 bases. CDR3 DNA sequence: TGTGCCAGCAGCGCCCAAGGAGGAGCCTATGGCTACACCTTC. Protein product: CASSAQGGAYGYTF.

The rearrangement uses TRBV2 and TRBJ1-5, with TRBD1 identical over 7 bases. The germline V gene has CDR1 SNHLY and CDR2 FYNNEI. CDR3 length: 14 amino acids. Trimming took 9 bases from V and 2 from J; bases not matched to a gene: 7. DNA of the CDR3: TGTGCCAGTAAACGACAGGGTGGCAATCAGCCCCAGCATTTT. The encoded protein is CASKRQGGNQPQHF.

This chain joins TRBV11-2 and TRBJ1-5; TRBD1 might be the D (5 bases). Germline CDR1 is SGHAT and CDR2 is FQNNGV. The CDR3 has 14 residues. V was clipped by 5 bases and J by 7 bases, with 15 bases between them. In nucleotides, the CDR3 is TGTGCCAGCAGCCGGACGGGGGAGCAACAGCCCCAGCATTTT. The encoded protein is CASSRTGEQQPQHF.

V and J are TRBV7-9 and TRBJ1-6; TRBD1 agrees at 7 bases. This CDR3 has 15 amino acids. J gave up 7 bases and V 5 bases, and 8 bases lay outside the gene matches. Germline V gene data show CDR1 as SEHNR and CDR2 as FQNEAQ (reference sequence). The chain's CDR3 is CASSHPGQRNSPLHF. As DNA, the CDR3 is TGTGCCAGCAGCCATCCGGGACAGAGGAATTCACCCCTCCACTTT.

CDR3 protein: CASSLDSGRYNEQFF. The CDR3 coding sequence is TGTGCCAGCAGCTTAGACAGCGGGAGGTACAATGAGCAGTTCTTC. This chain connects TRBV7-3 to TRBJ2-1, with TRBD2 matching 9 bases. This CDR3 has 15 amino acids. Looked up from germline, CDR1 is SGHTA and CDR2 is FQGTGA. Losses at the gene ends were 2 bases for V and 4 bases for J; bases not matched to a gene: 3.

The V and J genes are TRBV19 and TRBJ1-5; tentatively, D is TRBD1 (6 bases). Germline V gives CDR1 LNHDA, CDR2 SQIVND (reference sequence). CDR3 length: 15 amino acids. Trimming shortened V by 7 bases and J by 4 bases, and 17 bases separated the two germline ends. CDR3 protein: CASIWGANLNQPQHF. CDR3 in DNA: TGTGCCAGTATCTGGGGGGCAAATTTAAATCAGCCCCAGCATTTT.

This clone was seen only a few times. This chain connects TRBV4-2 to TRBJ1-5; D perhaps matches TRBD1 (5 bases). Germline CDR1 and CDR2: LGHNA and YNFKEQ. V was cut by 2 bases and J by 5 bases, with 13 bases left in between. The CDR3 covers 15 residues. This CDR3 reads CASSQWRGGDQPQHF. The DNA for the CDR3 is TGTGCCAGCAGCCAATGGCGGGGGGGGGATCAGCCCCAGCATTTT.

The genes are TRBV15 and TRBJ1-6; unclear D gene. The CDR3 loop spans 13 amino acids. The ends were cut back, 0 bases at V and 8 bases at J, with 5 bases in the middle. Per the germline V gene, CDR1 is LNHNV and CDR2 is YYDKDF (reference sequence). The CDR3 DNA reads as TGTGCCACCAGCAGAGATATCGATTCACCCCTCCACTTT. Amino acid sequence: CATSRDIDSPLHF. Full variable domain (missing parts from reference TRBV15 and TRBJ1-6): DAMVIQNPRYQVTQFGKPVTLSCSQTLNHNVMYWYQQKSSQAPKLLFHYYDKDFNNEADTPDNFQSRRPNTSFCFLDIRSPGLGDTAMYLCATSRDIDSPLHFGNGTRLTVT.

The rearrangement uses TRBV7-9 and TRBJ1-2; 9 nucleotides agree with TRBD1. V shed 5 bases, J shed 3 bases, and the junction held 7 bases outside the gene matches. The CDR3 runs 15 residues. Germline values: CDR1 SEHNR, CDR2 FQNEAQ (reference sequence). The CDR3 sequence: CASSRQTGGHYGYTF. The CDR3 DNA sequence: TGTGCCAGCAGCCGACAGACAGGGGGACACTATGGCTACACCTTC.

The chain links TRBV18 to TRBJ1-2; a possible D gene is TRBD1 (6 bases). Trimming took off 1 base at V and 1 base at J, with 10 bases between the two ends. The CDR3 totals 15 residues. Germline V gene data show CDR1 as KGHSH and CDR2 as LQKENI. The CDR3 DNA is TGTGCCAGCTCACCACAGGACAGCAGTAACTATGGCTACACCTTC. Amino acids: CASSPQDSSNYGYTF.

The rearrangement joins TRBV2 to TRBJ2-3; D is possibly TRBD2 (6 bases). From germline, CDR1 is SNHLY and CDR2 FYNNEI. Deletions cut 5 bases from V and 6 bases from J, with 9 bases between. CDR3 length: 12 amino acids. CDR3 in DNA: TGTGCCAGCAGTCGACTAGGGGATACGCAGTATTTT. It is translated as CASSRLGDTQYF.

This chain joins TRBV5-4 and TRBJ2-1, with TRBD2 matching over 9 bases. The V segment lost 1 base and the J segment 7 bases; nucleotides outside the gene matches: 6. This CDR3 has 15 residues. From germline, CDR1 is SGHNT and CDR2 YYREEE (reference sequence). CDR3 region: CASSLWGLAGNEQFF. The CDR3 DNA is TGTGCCAGCAGCTTGTGGGGACTAGCAGGGAATGAGCAGTTCTTC.

CDR3 sequence reads: CASSLVGVAEAFF. CDR3 DNA sequence: TGTGCCAGCAGCTTAGTGGGGGTCGCTGAAGCTTTCTTT. V gene TRBV11-3 combines with J gene TRBJ1-1; possibly TRBD1 for D (5 bases). The germline V gene encodes CDR1 SGHNT and CDR2 YENEEA. The V end was cut by 1 base, the J end by 6 bases, with 9 bases between. This CDR3 is built from 13 residues. The variable domain in full, with the rest retrieved from reference TRBV11-3 and TRBJ1-1, is EAGVVQSPRYKIIEKKQPVAFWCNPISGHNTLYWYLQNLGQGPELLIRYENEEAVDDSQLPKDRFSAERLKGVDSTLKIQPAELGDSAVYLCASSLVGVAEAFFGQGTRLTVV.

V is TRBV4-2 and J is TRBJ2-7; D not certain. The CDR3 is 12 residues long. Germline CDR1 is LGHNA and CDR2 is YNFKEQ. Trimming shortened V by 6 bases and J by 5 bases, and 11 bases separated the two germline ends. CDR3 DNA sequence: TGTGCCAGCAGGAACCGAGGAGACGAGCAGTACTTC. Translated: CASRNRGDEQYF.